The clone carrying this T cell receptor (beta chain) was detected only once. The sample is drawn from a study of T cell changes during pregnancy in multiple sclerosis. Trimming left V 4 bases short and J 4 bases short, with 8 bases between. Germline V gene lookup returns CDR1 SGHNT and CDR2 YYREEE (reference sequence). The CDR3 sequence is 12 residues long. This table comes from immunoSEQ multiplex PCR, and its TCRdb copy is limited to in-frame clones, with some not included. The sample has approximately 63,000 clones; roughly 89% are singletons. The TCR sequence derives from a female donor in good health, enrolled as a control in a pregnancy study. The specimen was peripheral blood, collected after pregnancy. The chain joins TRBV5-4 to TRBJ1-1; D gene uncertain. The CDR3 region is CASSGVGTEAFF. CDR3 coding DNA: TGTGCCAGCAGCGGAGTAGGCACTGAAGCTTTCTTT.